This TCR beta chain was documented in a study of Ad26.COV2.S vaccination and SARS-CoV-2 variants. There are 13 residues in the CDR3. Germline CDR1 GTSNPN, CDR2 SVGIG (reference sequence). V was trimmed by 5 bases and J by 1 base, leaving 11 bases between them. Remarks on this clone: The antigen is undetermined.

TCRdb's table, derived via immunoSEQ multiplex PCR, lists solely in-frame clones and lacks some. The sample has some 190,000 clones; roughly nine tenths are singletons. Study-wide findings and caveats: Placebo recipients showed lower spike-specific TCR breadth than vaccinees. It was reported that spike-specific CD8+ and CD4+ T cell responses were substantially broad after vaccination. The study found similar non-spike TCR breadth in vaccine and placebo recipients. An underestimation of total T cell responses may have resulted from the TCR breadth and depth analyses.

V usage is TRBV30 and J usage is TRBJ1-2; D gene uncertain. The clonotype was recovered from a human donor who had recovered from COVID-19. Source: peripheral blood, taken after recovery from COVID-19. CDR3 in amino acids: CAWSPAINYGYTF. Written as DNA, the CDR3 is TGTGCCTGGTCGCCGGCGATTAACTATGGCTACACCTTC.